Sequencing of this T cell receptor (beta chain) was carried out in a study of blood T cells in healthy people across ages. Findings of the study overall: Diversity was higher, and naive CD4+ cells more numerous, in long-lived donors than in aged donors. With donor CMV status unknown, expanded clonotype changes were possibly confounded.

As regards this clonotype: The antigen is unknown.

It was with a sample-barcoded 5' primer and a J-beta primer mix that a second PCR of roughly 6 to 11 cycles was run. From the 5' RACE reads, TCRdb called clonotypes with MiXCR, one entry per CDR3 protein. Of approximately 690,000 distinct CDR3 sequences listed, around three fifths are singletons. The CDR3 has 13 residues. CDR1 and CDR2 (germline): SQVTM, ANQGSEA. With 7 bases clipped from V and 1 base from J, the junction kept 1 base outside the gene matches. Researchers report isolating at least 6 million PBMCs per sample. Every sample gave at least 5 micrograms of total RNA when it was extracted. The TCR was taken from a man aged 55-75 years in good health. V usage is TRBV29-1 and J usage is TRBJ2-2, with 9 bases lining up with TRBD1. The sequenced sample was blood. The DNA of the CDR3 is TGCAGCGCGGGACAGGGGAACACCGGGGAGCTGTTTTTT. It is translated as CSAGQGNTGELFF.